The rows below give T cell receptor beta chains drawn from one sample of a study of memory CD4+ T cells and cytomegalovirus serostatus. This table comes from immunoSEQ multiplex PCR, and its TCRdb copy is limited to in-frame clones, with some not included. The sample includes 35,000 to 55,000 clones, around 82% seen only once; the top ten take nearly 0.95%. Material: memory CD4+ T cells from blood. The receptor source for this set is an adult in good health and CMV-seronegative. Both conserved end residues are part of each CDR3. The D gene is left open where the match is weak. Part of the rows lack a size; the others show once, few, many or a class for expanded clones.

CDR3 | size | D | V
CASSPTAANYGYTF | - | - | TRBV9
CASSLAFGGTGELFF | - | - | TRBV7-2
CASSPGRDNEQYF | once | - | TRBV18
CASNRGVDGYTF | - | TRBD1 | TRBV28
CASSLELRNYGYTF | - | - | TRBV5-1
CASSATVQETQYF | - | - | TRBV7-3
CASSYGTGKYEQYF | - | TRBD1 | TRBV6-5
CASSLGDRGENGYTF | - | TRBD1 | TRBV7-2
CASSYLAGGETQYF | - | TRBD2 | TRBV7-9
CASSSHGVSTDTQYF | - | - | TRBV28
CASRRSPGEGSYEQYF | - | - | TRBV19
CASSLTRRNTEAFF | - | - | TRBV5-1
CASSDLTGDNEQFF | - | TRBD1 | TRBV6-4
CASSSPGGRRSNGYTF | medium-sized | - | TRBV28
CASSPSPPGIDRNYGYTF | - | - | TRBV7-3
CASSEGQWMITGELFF | - | - | TRBV6-1
CASSVDRGNTEAFF | - | TRBD1 | TRBV6-4
CAWRRGGGNEKLFF | - | - | TRBV30
CASSPRVGNTEAFF | few | - | TRBV18
CASSSPSGGLSEQFF | - | TRBD2 | TRBV19
CASSPPGQGMRAFF | - | TRBD1 | TRBV18
CASSLQGGPYEQYF | - | - | TRBV7-9
CASSFGLSGGNTIYF | - | - | TRBV7-8
CASSLTRRAFF | - | - | TRBV28
CASSSLRGVAKNIQYF | - | - | TRBV11-2
CASSLTSLDEQFF | - | - | TRBV7-9
CASSLGPRDRGDGYTF | - | TRBD1 | TRBV11-1
CASSSSSGANVLTF | - | - | TRBV5-4
CASSGGRNQPQHF | - | - | TRBV6-6
CASSRSSGIYNEQFF | - | TRBD2 | TRBV14
CASSPMLGGNEKLFF | - | - | TRBV28
CASSLGPGKRTEAFF | - | - | TRBV7-8
CASSFGDRRVSGETQYF | - | - | TRBV5-4
CASSLVASGGPNHYEQYF | - | TRBD2 | TRBV7-8
CASSSKGQATYEQYF | - | TRBD1 | TRBV5-4
CASSLGGNSYEQYF | few | - | TRBV7-2
CASSGETEQYF | - | - | TRBV5-5
CASSQPAVGTEAFF | - | - | TRBV11-2
CASSPFNEEGLTLHF | - | - | TRBV6-6
CASSLVGAVYNEQFF | - | - | TRBV5-1
CASSPTLGNYGYTF | - | - | TRBV28
CASSTQTGEQYF | - | - | TRBV7-7
CASSDIGLMGSYEQYF | - | - | TRBV6-1
CASSLMGRLFF | few | - | TRBV28
CASSGEAGGPGRTQYF | - | TRBD2 | TRBV9
CSVARDRNYGYTF | - | TRBD1 | TRBV29-1
CASSKLNNEQFF | - | - | TRBV7-2
CASSPPGTGSGNSPLHF | medium-sized | TRBD1 | TRBV18
CASSSTDRGLGANVLTF | - | TRBD1 | TRBV7-7